This entry lists 6 T cell receptor beta chains sequenced from one sample in a study of vaccination and CD4 T cells after COVID-19. The time point: late sampling 161 to 241 days after vaccination in three convalescent patients. As for treatment: roughly 10-day PBMC culture with coronavirus spike peptide pools or control peptides (ViraFEST assay). The antigens for these receptors are not known. An Oncomine TCR Beta short-read assay was used to sequence the DNA from cultured CD4+ T cells. TCRdb ran MiXCR on the PCR reads and lists one entry per CDR3 protein. The sample shows 20,000 to 30,000 distinct CDR3 sequences, 35% to 50% of them seen only once. The material sequenced was CD4+ T cells from blood, cultured in vitro, taken about 7 months after SARS-CoV-2 vaccination. The origin of the receptors is a human donor who had recovered from COVID-19.

This sequence joins TRBV19 and TRBJ2-5; TRBD2 agrees at 8 bases. Germline CDR1 LNHDA, CDR2 SQIVND (reference sequence). The CDR3 has 15 residues. The V segment lost 6 bases and the J segment 0 bases; nucleotides outside the gene matches: 6. The CDR3 DNA sequence: TGTGCCAGTAGCCAGCGGGAGTGGTACCAAGAGACCCAGTACTTC. This codes for CASSQREWYQETQYF. The full variable domain, completed using reference TRBV19 and TRBJ2-5, is DGGITQSPKYLFRKEGQNVTLSCEQNLNHDAMYWYRQDPGQGLRLIYYSQIVNDFQKGDIAEGYSVSREKKESFPLTVTSAQKNPTAFYLCASSQREWYQETQYFGPGTRLLVL.

The chain has TRBV21-1 and TRBJ2-3; TRBD1 is taken as the D call from the table, unchecked against the DNA. TRBV21-1 is deemed a pseudogene. The CDR3 length is 16 residues. The CDR3 loop is CASSRIDRGVTDTQYF. CDR3 in DNA: TGTGCCAGCAGCAGGATCGACAGGGGCGTTACAGATACGCAGTATTTT.

This clonotype was seen only a few times. The chain has TRBV6-1 and TRBJ2-1; 11 bases are shared with TRBD2. The V and J ends lost 6 bases and 4 bases, in that order; junction bases with no gene match: 5. In germline, CDR1 is MNHNS, CDR2 SASEGT. CDR3 size: 15 residues. The CDR3 DNA is TGTGCCAGCAGGAAGACTAGCGGGACATACAATGAGCAGTTCTTC. This sequence encodes CASRKTSGTYNEQFF.

The chain links TRBV6-2 or TRBV6-3 to TRBJ2-7; D is undetermined. The CDR3 loop spans 12 amino acids. With 1 base removed from V and 7 bases from J, the gap between germline ends came to 8 bases. Germline V gives CDR1 MNHEY, CDR2 SVGEGT. CDR3 sequence reads: CASSYLGNEQYF. The CDR3 DNA follows: TGTGCCAGCAGTTACTTGGGGAATGAGCAGTACTTC.

This clonotype is labeled as medium-sized. The genes are TRBV15 and TRBJ1-2, with D tentatively TRBD1 (5 bases). The CDR3 is 14 residues long. Trimming cost V 0 bases and J 6 bases, with 11 bases left between them. Germline lookup yields CDR1 LNHNV and CDR2 YYDKDF (reference sequence). CDR3 in amino acids: CATSRDLGGDGYTF. CDR3 sequence (DNA): TGTGCCACCAGCAGAGATTTAGGAGGGGATGGCTACACCTTC.

This chain links TRBV5-6 with TRBJ2-5; D remains unclear. Germline-derived CDR1 and CDR2 are SGHDT and YYEEEE. Trimming cost V 0 bases and J 2 bases, with 11 bases left between them. The CDR3 totals 15 residues. For the CDR3, the DNA is TGTGCCAGCAGCTTGGCGGCCGGATCGCAAGAGACCCAGTACTTC. Residues: CASSLAAGSQETQYF.